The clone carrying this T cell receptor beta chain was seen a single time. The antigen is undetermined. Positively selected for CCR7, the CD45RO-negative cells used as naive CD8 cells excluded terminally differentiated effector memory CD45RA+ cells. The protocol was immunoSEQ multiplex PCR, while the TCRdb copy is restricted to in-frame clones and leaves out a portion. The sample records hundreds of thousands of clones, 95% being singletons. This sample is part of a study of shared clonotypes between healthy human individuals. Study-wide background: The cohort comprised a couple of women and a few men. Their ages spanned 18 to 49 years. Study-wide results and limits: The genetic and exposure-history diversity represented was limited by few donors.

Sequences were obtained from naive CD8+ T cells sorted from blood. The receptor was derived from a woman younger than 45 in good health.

The CDR3, as DNA: TGTGCCAGCAGCTCAAGGACAGGCCCCTACGAGCAGTACTTC. Translated, it gives CASSSRTGPYEQYF. The chain combines TRBV7-8 with TRBJ2-7; 7 positions agree with TRBD1. V shed 4 bases, J shed 2 bases, and the junction held 5 bases outside the gene matches. CDR3 length: 14 residues. Germline lookup yields CDR1 SGHVS and CDR2 FQNEAQ.